The entry below describes one T cell receptor (beta chain). The CDR3 covers 13 residues. V shed 5 bases and J shed 4 bases, with 8 bases lying between them. Germline V CDR1 and CDR2: KGHDR, SFDVKD. Authors' analysis steps: Amplification from reference gene primers served as the basis for estimated nucleated cell counts. Data came from immunoSEQ multiplex PCR; TCRdb stores just in-frame clones and leaves some out. The V and J calls and the clone size are those of that table, but D and trimming were determined from the DNA. The data hold about 190,000 clones, with roughly 86% observed a single time. This record comes from a study of blood T cell repertoires in COVID-19.

The TCR sequence derives from a man between 18 and 35 years old with active or convalescent COVID-19. The sequenced material came from peripheral blood. The V and J genes are TRBV24-1 and TRBJ2-1; D is possibly TRBD2 (5 bases). The CDR3 here is CATSGPGYNEQFF. For the CDR3, the DNA is TGTGCCACCAGTGGCCCGGGGTACAATGAGCAGTTCTTC.